A selection of T cell receptor beta chains follows, all from one sample in a study of blood T cell repertoires in COVID-19. TCRdb's table, derived via immunoSEQ multiplex PCR, lists solely in-frame clones and lacks some. The sample includes 250,000 to 300,000 clones, approximately 91% seen only once; the top ten take roughly 0.96%. Sequencing input: peripheral blood. Receptors originate from a middle-aged woman who had recovered from COVID-19. Each CDR3 is given with its conserved first and last residue. A D gene is named only where the DNA matches it firmly. A clone size is listed for some rows: how often the clone was seen (once, few, many), or a class if it is expanded.

D | J | V | size | DNA | CDR3
TRBD1 | TRBJ1-4 | TRBV27 | once | TGTGCCAGCAGTTCGGGACAGGGGCGGGGGGATGAAAAACTGTTTTTT | CASSSGQGRGDEKLFF
- | TRBJ2-6 | TRBV6-5 | - | TGTGCCAGCAGACCCGGTTCCTCTGGGGCCAACGTCCTGACTTTC | CASRPGSSGANVLTF
TRBD2 | TRBJ2-3 | TRBV28 | - | TGTGCCAGCAACTACGACTCGGGCACTAGCGGGTCTAGCACAGATACGCAGTATTTT | CASNYDSGTSGSSTDTQYF
- | TRBJ2-1 | TRBV27 | - | TGTGCCAGCAGTTTGGATGTGGGAGACAATGAGCAGTTCTTC | CASSLDVGDNEQFF
- | TRBJ2-1 | TRBV19 | - | TGTGCCAGTAGTATTGGGGCAGGGCTGGCGGCGAGTGAGCAGTTCTTC | CASSIGAGLAASEQFF
- | TRBJ1-6 | TRBV30 | - | TGTGCCTGGAGTGCTATCACTTCAGGTTCACCCCTCCACTTT | CAWSAITSGSPLHF
TRBD2 | TRBJ2-3 | TRBV19 | - | TGTGCCAGTAGTATCGGGCCTAGCGGAACGGGAGATACGCAGTATTTT | CASSIGPSGTGDTQYF
- | TRBJ1-1 | TRBV7-2 | - | TGTGCCAGCAGCTTCGCCACAGTCAACACTGAAGCTTTCTTT | CASSFATVNTEAFF
- | TRBJ2-7 | TRBV4-1 | - | TGCGCCAGCAGCCAAAATCAGGCACCGCGCCGCGAGCAGTACTTC | CASSQNQAPRREQYF
TRBD1 | TRBJ2-7 | TRBV11-2 | - | TGTGCCAGCAGCCGAACCACCACAGGGGGCCACGAGCAGTACTTC | CASSRTTTGGHEQYF
TRBD1 | TRBJ1-4 | TRBV2 | - | TGTGCCAGCAGTGAATCTTCAACAGGGGGTTCTAATGAAAAACTGTTTTTT | CASSESSTGGSNEKLFF
- | TRBJ2-7 | TRBV29-1 | - | TGCAGCGCCCGACAGGATTCCTACGAGCAGTACTTC | CSARQDSYEQYF
- | TRBJ2-3 | TRBV6-5 | - | TGTGCCAGCAGTTACCCCGGAGGGGCCGGTACGCAGTATTTT | CASSYPGGAGTQYF
TRBD1 | TRBJ2-2 | TRBV3-1/TRBV3-2 | - | TGTGCCAGCAGCCAAGCAGGGGGCGACACCGGGGAGCTGTTTTTT | CASSQAGGDTGELFF
- | TRBJ2-3 | TRBV5-1 | - | TGCGCCAGCAGCTTGTCGAGTGTTGGTGTAGATACGCAGTATTTT | CASSLSSVGVDTQYF
- | TRBJ2-7 | TRBV29-1 | - | TGCAGCGTTGAGAAGGGCGGGGTTGGGGGATACGAGCAGTACTTC | CSVEKGGVGGYEQYF
TRBD1 | TRBJ1-1 | TRBV19 | - | TGTGCCAGTAGTAATGTTGCAGGGGGCGGACAAAATATCGCTGAAGCTTTCTTT | CASSNVAGGGQNIAEAFF
TRBD1 | TRBJ2-2 | TRBV5-1 | - | TGCGCCAGCAGCCCGGGACAGGGGACGTACACCGGGGAGCTGTTTTTT | CASSPGQGTYTGELFF
TRBD2 | TRBJ2-3 | TRBV27 | - | TGTGCCAGCAGTTTAGCGGGAGTCCGGACAGATACGCAGTATTTT | CASSLAGVRTDTQYF
- | TRBJ1-1 | TRBV27 | - | TGTGCCAGCAGTTTCAGCGGGTTTAACACTGAAGCTTTCTTT | CASSFSGFNTEAFF
- | TRBJ1-2 | TRBV3-1/TRBV3-2 | - | TGTGCCAGCACCCCGTCGTGGGGGGGGCCTGGGTATGGCTACACCTTC | CASTPSWGGPGYGYTF
- | TRBJ2-5 | TRBV10-3 | - | TGTGCCATCAGTGACCACCGGGAGACCCAGTACTTC | CAISDHRETQYF
TRBD2 | TRBJ2-1 | TRBV7-3 | - | TGTGCCAGCAGCCCTCGGACTAGCGGGGCATACAATGAGCAGTTCTTC | CASSPRTSGAYNEQFF
TRBD1 | TRBJ1-5 | TRBV19 | - | TGTGCCAGTAGTATAGCCCCCAGGGGGCAGCCCCAGCATTTT | CASSIAPRGQPQHF
- | TRBJ1-4 | TRBV18 | - | TGTGCCAGCTCACCGAGAGAGGCAACTAATGAAAAACTGTTTTTT | CASSPREATNEKLFF
- | TRBJ2-3 | TRBV7-6 | - | TGTGCCAGCAGACTTAAAGCCCAGAGCGATACTAGCACAGATACGCAGTATTTT | CASRLKAQSDTSTDTQYF
- | TRBJ2-1 | TRBV6-6 | - | TGTGCCAGCAGTCTCCCGTCCTCGGGTTACAATGAGCAGTTCTTC | CASSLPSSGYNEQFF
TRBD1 | TRBJ1-3 | TRBV27 | - | TGTGCCAGCAGTTCCGGGACAGGTGGAAACACCATATATTTT | CASSSGTGGNTIYF
TRBD2 | TRBJ2-1 | TRBV10-2 | - | TGCGCCAGCAGTGAGTCAGGGGGGCTAGCGGGCCGCAATGAGCAGTTCTTC | CASSESGGLAGRNEQFF
- | TRBJ2-3 | TRBV18 | - | TGTGCCAGCTCACCTCCCTCTAGCACAGATACGCAGTATTTT | CASSPPSSTDTQYF
TRBD2 | TRBJ2-5 | TRBV6-1 | - | TGTGCCAGCAGTGAATGGGCACTAGCGGCCCAAGAGACCCAGTACTTC | CASSEWALAAQETQYF
- | TRBJ2-2 | TRBV18 | - | TGTGCCAGCTCACCACTGGGGCAAAACACCGGGGAGCTGTTTTTT | CASSPLGQNTGELFF
TRBD1 | TRBJ2-7 | TRBV18 | - | TGTGCCAGCTCACCAAACAGGGGGCCCTACGAGCAGTACTTC | CASSPNRGPYEQYF
TRBD1 | TRBJ1-2 | TRBV19 | - | TGTGCCAGTAGTATGAATGGGGACAGCCCTAACTATGGCTACACCTTC | CASSMNGDSPNYGYTF
TRBD2 | TRBJ2-7 | TRBV29-1 | - | TGCAGCGTAGTGAGGGTAGCGGGAGACTACGAGCAGTACTTC | CSVVRVAGDYEQYF
TRBD1 | TRBJ1-1 | TRBV4-2 | - | TGTGCCAGCAGCCAAGAGGGGTCACAGGGGGGTTACACTGAAGCTTTCTTT | CASSQEGSQGGYTEAFF
- | TRBJ2-4 | TRBV21-1 | - | TGTGCCAGCAGCAAAGCGCTCACTTATCGAGACATTCAGTACTTC | CASSKALTYRDIQYF
TRBD2 | TRBJ2-7 | TRBV29-1 | - | TGCAGCTGTCTAGCGGGCGACCCCTACGAGCAGTACTTC | CSCLAGDPYEQYF
TRBD1 | TRBJ1-4 | TRBV19 | - | TGTGCCAGTAGTGAGACAGGGGGTCGGAGCTTCAAACTGTTTTTT | CASSETGGRSFKLFF
- | TRBJ1-6 | TRBV5-1 | few | TGCGCCAGCAGCTTGGACCCGGTCTCCTATAATTCACCCCTCCACTTT | CASSLDPVSYNSPLHF
TRBD1 | TRBJ1-4 | TRBV7-9 | - | TGTGCCAGCAGCTTAGCTCCGGACAGGGATGAAAAACTGTTTTTT | CASSLAPDRDEKLFF